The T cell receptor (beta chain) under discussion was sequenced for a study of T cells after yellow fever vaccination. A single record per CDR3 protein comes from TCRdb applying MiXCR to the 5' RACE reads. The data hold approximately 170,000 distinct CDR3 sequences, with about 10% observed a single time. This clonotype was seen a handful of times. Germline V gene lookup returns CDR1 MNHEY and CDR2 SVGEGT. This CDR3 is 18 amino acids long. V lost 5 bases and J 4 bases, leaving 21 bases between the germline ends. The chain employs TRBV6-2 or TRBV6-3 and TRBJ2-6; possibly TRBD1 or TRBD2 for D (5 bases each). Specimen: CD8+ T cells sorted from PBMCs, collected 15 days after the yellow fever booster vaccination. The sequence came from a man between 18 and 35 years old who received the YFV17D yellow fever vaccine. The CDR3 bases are TGTGCCAGCAGTGACTACGCAGGGAATAGTGCGGGGGCCAACGTCCTGACTTTC. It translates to CASSDYAGNSAGANVLTF.